This T cell receptor beta chain was identified during a study of T cell responses to AZD1222 COVID-19 vaccine. V lost 6 bases to trimming and J lost 4 bases; unmatched junction nucleotides: 3. This CDR3 is 12 amino acids long. The germline V gene encodes CDR1 SQVTM and CDR2 ANQGSEA. Data came from immunoSEQ multiplex PCR; TCRdb stores just in-frame clones and leaves some out. The sample includes about 110,000 clones, nearly 90% of them seen just once. Points on this clone: Its specificity is unknown.

Study-wide results and limits: White British people made up most donors, females outnumbered males, and clonal diversity was possibly underestimated.

Sequences were derived from peripheral blood, sampled on day 0 of AZD1222 vaccination. The TCR originated in an adult in good health. The chain combines TRBV29-1 with TRBJ1-5; 7 positions match TRBD1. CDR3 residues: CSVQQGNQPQHF. CDR3 nucleotides: TGCAGCGTCCAACAGGGGAATCAGCCCCAGCATTTT.